This record concerns one T cell receptor (beta chain) sequence. Its antigen is still unknown. Treatment reported: roughly 10-day PBMC culture with coronavirus spike peptide pools or control peptides (ViraFEST assay). Gathered ahead of the COVID-19 pandemic (2011-2018) were the CD4+ T cells of the unexposed donor. Before TCRs were sequenced, ViraFEST expanded antigen-specific T cells with peptide pools. Both SARS-CoV-2 S/N and four cold-coronavirus spikes were used, cells permitting, to probe CD4+ T cells of unexposed donors. The ends were cut back, 4 bases at V and 5 bases at J, with 15 bases in the middle. This CDR3 is built from 15 residues. Germline assignment: CDR1 KGHSH and CDR2 LQKENI. The sample belongs to a study of vaccination and CD4 T cells after COVID-19. In the study overall: Post-vaccine sample collection happened at a median of 72 days after dose two, ranging 14 to 241.

With the Oncomine TCR Beta short-read assay, DNA from cultured CD4+ T cells was sequenced. TCRdb reprocessed the PCR reads via MiXCR and lists one record per CDR3 protein. Here the sample spans around 770 distinct CDR3 sequences, about 11% being singletons. The TCR was taken from a human donor in good health. V and J are TRBV18 and TRBJ2-1, with a weak D call TRBD2 (6 bases). The specimen was CD4+ T cells from blood, cultured in vitro. As DNA, the CDR3 is TGTGCCAGCTCACGGGGGATTGGAGGGGACAATGAGCAGTTCTTC. Encoded protein: CASSRGIGGDNEQFF.